Reported below is one T cell receptor (beta chain). Its antigen is not yet known. Base qualities are not at hand, and no much larger clone is one base apart. These data come from a study of CD4 T cell repertoires in COVID-19 (dated by TCRdb to about 2021). For the wider study: For cross-reactivity analysis, CFSE-low cells were expanded with IL-2 for around 10 days and were then relabeled and restimulated with spike proteins from other coronaviruses. In COVID-19-recovered individuals, the study described naturally processed CD4+ T cell responses to SARS-CoV-2 spike and nucleoprotein and used TCR Vbeta sequencing to evaluate clonal composition. Subset-level TCR Vbeta repertoire analysis of SARS-CoV-2-reactive T cells was performed in three recovered individuals. The investigation overall reported the following: Several of the most expanded SARS-CoV-2-reactive clonotypes were shared between two or all three memory subsets, suggesting intraclonal diversification. Consistent with cross-reactivity, between about 6 and 25% of SARS-CoV-2 clonotypes also showed up in secondary cultures stimulated with SARS-CoV and/or HKU1 spike.

Looking up the germline V gene yields CDR1 KGHSH and CDR2 LQKENI. V and J are truncated by 2 bases and 0 bases respectively, leaving an intervening sequence of 10 bases. Including cysteine and phenylalanine, the CDR3 has 16 amino acids. Kept here is only the CDR3 DNA, which spans 48 bases and is read in frame from base 1. The meaning of the sample's time point label: sample from a COVID-19-recovered individual after infection. Cells were CFSE-labeled and stimulated with autologous monocytes plus recombinant SARS-CoV-2 spike or nucleoprotein to obtain antigen-reactive proliferating T cell lines. Donors were patients who had recovered from mild-to-severe COVID-19. An input of 5x10^5 cells per subset was used to start the stimulated subset cultures. CD4+ total memory, central memory, effector memory and circulating T follicular helper cells were isolated from peripheral blood mononuclear cells. Preparation of the library involved the immunoSEQ multiplex PCR assay. The authors processed their data as follows. Repertoire overlap between subsets was quantified using the Chao-Jaccard similarity index and counts of shared clonotypes. TCRdb's version of the immuneACCESS table is confined to in-frame rearrangements and falls short of the full clone set. An unresolved V gene accounts for under half of the shortfall where checked; the remainder is of unknown origin. V and J calls and clone size follow that table, whereas D and trimming were derived from the DNA. A total of 1,400 to 1,500 clones appear in this sample, around 16% of them only once. The ten top clones hold roughly 10% of the sample.

This clonotype was sampled from a human donor who had COVID-19. The sequence is built from TRBV18 and TRBJ2-2; the D gene identity is not certain. The sample in question was central memory CD4+ T cells, cultured in vitro, obtained after recovery from COVID-19. Explained via the paper, the cell subset or site label denotes: CD4+ T central memory cells. CDR3 region: CASSPGPSANTGELFF. The DNA reads TGTGCCAGCTCACCAGGGCCGTCGGCGAACACCGGGGAGCTGTTTTTT.